The 21 T cell receptor beta chains presented below share a single source sample, sequenced in a study of naive and memory T cell subsets. Both TRBC1 and TRBC2 were covered by a beta constant-region primer of two equimolar oligonucleotides. Ligated cDNA was amplified by four rounds of PCR with nested alpha and beta constant-region primers and SP2. Via MiXCR, TCRdb re-called the UMI-ligation and nested PCR reads, giving one row per CDR3 protein. The data hold roughly 150,000 distinct CDR3 sequences, with 22% observed a single time. Whole-study findings and limits: Naive repertoires, especially CD8, held a few larger clonotypes, possibly memory cells re-expressing CD45RA.

No cognate antigen is known for these TCRs. Sequenced sample: naive CD4+ T cells from blood. These receptors originate from a human donor in good health.

This clonotype was detected a few times. This rearrangement joins TRBV7-6 to TRBJ1-1, with D hard to call. Deletions cut 2 bases from V and 1 base from J, with 11 bases between. The length of the CDR3 is 15 residues. In germline, CDR1 is SGHVS, CDR2 FNYEAQ. The CDR3 coding sequence is TGTGCCAGCAGCTTATTTACCGGAGGGAACACTGAAGCTTTCTTT. Protein sequence: CASSLFTGGNTEAFF.

The sample holds a few counts of this clonotype. DNA for the CDR3: TGTGCCAGCAGTTACTCAGTTCGGAACACTGAAGCTTTCTTT. Its translation: CASSYSVRNTEAFF. The chain uses TRBV6-6 and TRBJ1-1; D gene uncertain. CDR3 length: 14 residues. Trimming cost V 0 bases and J 1 base, with 6 bases left between them. Germline V gives CDR1 MNHNY, CDR2 SVGAGI (reference sequence).

This clonotype was detected a few times. The CDR3 bases are TGCAGTGCTAGTGGGTGGGGCGTCTTGGGCGAGCAGTACTTC. Protein sequence: CSASGWGVLGEQYF. The rearrangement joins TRBV20-1 to TRBJ2-7, with D possibly matching TRBD1 (5 bases). Germline V gene sequence: CDR1 DFQATT, CDR2 SNEGSKA (reference sequence). The CDR3 length is 14 residues. Trimming removed 3 bases at V and 6 bases at J, with 18 bases between.

This clonotype has a handful of counts. The V gene is TRBV7-6, the J gene TRBJ1-5; D gene ambiguous. CDR1 is SGHVS and CDR2 is FNYEAQ in the germline V gene. This CDR3 spans 13 amino acids. V was clipped by 5 bases and J by 9 bases, with 14 bases between them. The CDR3: CASSIPTGVPQHF. DNA of the CDR3: TGTGCCAGCAGCATACCGACTGGAGTGCCCCAGCATTTT.

This sequence joins TRBV7-2 and TRBJ1-5; D perhaps matches TRBD1 (6 bases). Germline-derived CDR1 and CDR2 are SGHTA and FQGNSA. V lost 2 bases and J 0 bases, leaving 11 bases between the germline ends. The length of the CDR3 is 16 residues. The CDR3 bases are TGTGCCAGCAGCTTATATCCACAGGGTAGCAATCAGCCCCAGCATTTT. Its translation: CASSLYPQGSNQPQHF.

A few counts support this clonotype. This rearrangement joins TRBV25-1 to TRBJ2-1; 10 bases match TRBD2. The V and J ends lost 3 bases and 9 bases, in that order; junction bases with no gene match: 8. Germline assignment: CDR1 MGHDK and CDR2 SYGVNS. CDR3 length equals 15 residues. The CDR3 coding sequence is TGTGCCAGCAGTGAGTGGCTAGCGGGAGTTGTTGAGCAGTTCTTC. This sequence encodes CASSEWLAGVVEQFF.

This clonotype was detected only a few times. This chain connects TRBV13 to TRBJ2-7, with TRBD2 matching 14 bases. The junction had 4 bases not matched to a gene; V was cut back by 5 bases and J by 4 bases. The CDR3 has 15 amino acids. CDR1 PRHDT and CDR2 FYEKMQ come from the germline V gene (reference sequence). CDR3 DNA: TGTGCCAGCAGCCGCCGGACTAGCGGGAGGTACGAGCAGTACTTC. As protein: CASSRRTSGRYEQYF.

This clonotype was counted only a few times. The rearrangement uses TRBV3-1 and TRBJ2-4; D possibly uses TRBD1 or TRBD2 (5 bases each). Germline V lookup: CDR1 LGHDT, CDR2 YNNKEL (reference sequence). Trimming cost V 7 bases and J 9 bases, with 19 bases left between them. The CDR3 loop spans 14 amino acids. The CDR3, as DNA: TGTGCCAGCACCTCACCCGGGACCGCGAGCATTCAGTACTTC. Translated: CASTSPGTASIQYF.

The sample holds a few counts of this clonotype. The chain carries TRBV29-1 and TRBJ1-2; the D gene is possibly TRBD1 (5 bases). Germline lookup yields CDR1 SQVTM and CDR2 ANQGSEA. This CDR3 has 15 amino acids. Trimming removed 6 bases at V and 5 bases at J, with 22 bases between. CDR3 bases: TGCAGCGTGCGACCCCCTTTGAACACAGGATATGGCTACACCTTC. Translating gives CSVRPPLNTGYGYTF.

In this sample, this clonotype turned up once. The J gene is TRBJ2-5, the V gene TRBV6-6; 8 bases agree with TRBD1. Germline V gives CDR1 MNHNY, CDR2 SVGAGI (reference sequence). The CDR3 totals 17 residues. The J segment lost 5 bases and the V segment lost 4 bases, leaving 15 bases of the junction unmatched. The CDR3 loop is CASSSGQGVMIGETQYF. The CDR3 DNA reads TGTGCCAGCAGTTCAGGACAGGGAGTAATGATCGGTGAGACCCAGTACTTC.

The V and J genes are TRBV10-3 and TRBJ2-5; 8 bases are a match to TRBD1. V gave up 11 bases and J gave up 5 bases; unmatched junction bases: 10. Looked up from germline, CDR1 is ENHRY and CDR2 is SYGVKD. The CDR3 is made up of 13 amino acids. DNA of the CDR3: TGTGCCGGCTCTTCAGGGGGCTGGGAGACCCAGTACTTC. Its protein product is CAGSSGGWETQYF.

The CDR3 region has the DNA TGTGCCAGCAGGGTAACGGGATGGGGGGAAGAGACCCAGTACTTC. It codes for CASRVTGWGEETQYF. The rearrangement joins TRBV7-2 to TRBJ2-5; possibly TRBD2 for D (6 bases). The CDR3 loop spans 15 amino acids. Trimming took off 6 bases at V and 3 bases at J, with 17 bases between the two ends. Germline CDR1 reads SGHTA; CDR2 reads FQGNSA.

The V and J genes are TRBV29-1 and TRBJ1-1, with unresolved D. Germline CDR1 and CDR2: SQVTM and ANQGSEA. Trimming removed 3 bases from V and 0 bases from J, with 11 bases in between. The CDR3 is 14 amino acids. CDR3 bases: TGCAGCGTTGAGTTCTTGGCCTTGAACACTGAAGCTTTCTTT. Translating it yields CSVEFLALNTEAFF.

The chain combines TRBV5-1 with TRBJ2-6; 8 nucleotides agree with TRBD1. CDR1 is SGHRS, CDR2 YFSETQ, per germline. The CDR3 runs to 18 residues. Trimming removed 3 bases from V and 1 base from J; junction bases left unmatched: 9. The CDR3 nucleotides read TGCGCCAGCAGCTGGAGACAGGGGAAGGGTTCTGGGGCCAACGTCCTGACTTTC. Its translation: CASSWRQGKGSGANVLTF.

This clonotype was seen repeatedly, ten times or more. The rearrangement joins TRBV18 to TRBJ2-5; D unresolved. Germline loops: CDR1 KGHSH, CDR2 LQKENI. Trimming left V 0 bases short and J 2 bases short, with 10 bases between. The CDR3 has 15 residues. This CDR3 is CASSPPMGKQETQYF. The CDR3 nucleotides are TGTGCCAGCTCACCACCGATGGGTAAACAAGAGACCCAGTACTTC.

V is TRBV5-1 and J is TRBJ2-7; maybe TRBD2 (5 bases). The V gene lost 4 bases and the J gene lost 4 bases, with 15 bases spanning the gap. The CDR3 covers 14 residues. The germline V gene has CDR1 SGHRS and CDR2 YFSETQ. The CDR3 DNA follows: TGCGCCAGCAGCGTCGGGATACAAGTTTACGAGCAGTACTTC. This codes for CASSVGIQVYEQYF.

This clonotype was detected many times. This chain joins TRBV7-8 and TRBJ2-1, with unresolved D. V lost 5 bases and J 7 bases, leaving 12 bases between the germline ends. The CDR3 covers 13 residues. Looked up from germline, CDR1 is SGHVS and CDR2 is FQNEAQ. The CDR3 here is CASSAGRMNEQFF. As DNA, the CDR3 is TGTGCCAGCAGCGCAGGACGGATGAATGAGCAGTTCTTC.

The chain has TRBV28 and TRBJ2-3; TRBD2 agrees at 10 bases. The CDR3 has 16 residues. After removal of 4 bases from V and 3 bases from J, the junction contained 7 bases not matched to a gene. The V gene's germline CDR1 is MDHEN and CDR2 SYDVKM. The DNA of the CDR3 is TGTGCCAGCAGTTCTCCTAGCGGGAGTAGGACAGATACGCAGTATTTT. As protein: CASSSPSGSRTDTQYF.

V is TRBV7-9 and J is TRBJ2-5; D is perhaps TRBD1 (5 bases). This CDR3 is 15 amino acids long. The germline V gene has CDR1 SEHNR and CDR2 FQNEAQ (reference sequence). The V gene lost 4 bases and the J gene lost 2 bases, with 14 bases spanning the gap. CDR3 DNA: TGTGCCAGCAGCTCGATACATTGGACACAAGAGACCCAGTACTTC. Its translation: CASSSIHWTQETQYF.

This clonotype has more than one count but fewer than ten. The chain combines TRBV5-1 with TRBJ2-3; D might be TRBD1 (5 bases). This CDR3 contains 13 residues. V lost 4 bases to trimming and J lost 3 bases, with 9 bases between them. Per germline, CDR1 SGHRS and CDR2 YFSETQ. In DNA, the CDR3 is TGCGCCAGCAGCACAGGAAGAACAGATACGCAGTATTTT. Protein: CASSTGRTDTQYF. The variable domain in full, completed from reference TRBV5-1 and TRBJ2-3, reads KAGVTQTPRYLIKTRGQQVTLSCSPISGHRSVSWYQQTPGQGLQFLFEYFSETQRNKGNFPGRFSGRQFSNSRSEMNVSTLELGDSALYLCASSTGRTDTQYFGPGTRLTVL.

The genes are TRBV5-6 and TRBJ2-7, with 7 nucleotides matching TRBD2. Losses at the gene ends were 2 bases for V and 3 bases for J; bases not matched to a gene: 5. CDR1 is SGHDT, CDR2 YYEEEE, per germline. There are 14 residues in the CDR3. DNA of the CDR3: TGTGCCAGCAGCTTTGCCGGGACTAACTACGAGCAGTACTTC. Residues: CASSFAGTNYEQYF. The full variable domain, in which reference TRBV5-6 and TRBJ2-7 provide the parts outside the CDR3, is DAGVTQSPTHLIKTRGQQVTLRCSPKSGHDTVSWYQQALGQGPQFIFQYYEEEERQRGNFPDRFSGHQFPNYSSELNVNALLLGDSALYLCASSFAGTNYEQYFGPGTRLTVT.